This T cell receptor (beta chain) was observed in a study of identical twins. A template switching step contributed a universal primer site, while unique molecular identifiers were present in the cDNA. Using its own MiXCR run on the 5' RACE reads, TCRdb lists one record per CDR3 protein. This table has 600,000 to 800,000 distinct CDR3 sequences, 21% appearing once. The CDR3 is 15 residues long. Trimming removed 0 bases from V and 7 bases from J; junction bases left unmatched: 3. Germline assignment: CDR1 LGHDT and CDR2 YNNKEL (reference sequence). This clonotype was recorded a few times. These sequences were also reported in another study, on T cells expressing NK-cell markers. That study adds: Obtained from sorted CD3+CD56+NKG2C+, CD3+CD56+NKG2C- and CD3+CD56-NKG2C+ T cells were the TCR beta repertoires. With respect to HCMV, most of the eight sequenced donors were seropositive, and one was seronegative.

The chain links TRBV3-1 to TRBJ1-2; 12 bases fit TRBD1. The sample taken for sequencing was PBMCs. This clonotype was obtained from a woman under 30 in good health. In DNA, the CDR3 is TGTGCCAGCAGCCAAGAGGGGACAGGGGGCGGTGGCTACACCTTC. Protein: CASSQEGTGGGGYTF.